The 30 T cell receptor beta chains below come from one sample, sequenced in a study of T cell responses to AZD1222 COVID-19 vaccine. The data were produced by immunoSEQ multiplex PCR, yet TCRdb's version contains in-frame clones alone and is incomplete. The sample has roughly 190,000 clones, 85% to 95% seen once. Sequenced material: peripheral blood, taken on day 0 of AZD1222 vaccination. Source of these receptors: an adult in good health.

This rearrangement joins TRBV19 to TRBJ1-5; 10 positions agree with TRBD1. The CDR3 runs 15 residues. The germline CDR1 and CDR2 sequences are LNHDA and SQIVND (reference sequence). Losses at the gene ends were 5 bases for V and 6 bases for J; bases not matched to a gene: 7. The CDR3: CASSEGQGLRQPQHF. The CDR3 region has the DNA TGTGCCAGTAGTGAGGGACAGGGGCTGCGTCAGCCCCAGCATTTT.

The rearrangement uses TRBV3-1 (or the pseudogene TRBV3-2) and TRBJ2-1; TRBD2 is a possible D gene (7 bases). CDR1 LGHDT and CDR2 YNNKEL come from the germline V gene (reference sequence). The CDR3 contains 17 residues. Trimming pared 4 bases from V and 11 bases from J, leaving 27 bases between. CDR3 coding DNA: TGTGCCAGCAGCCCGAATGGCGGGGGTAGGGGGATCGGTCAGCAGTTCTTC. Translating gives CASSPNGGGRGIGQQFF.

This clone was found once. The chain joins TRBV15 to TRBJ1-1; 8 bases are shared with TRBD1. The J segment lost 4 bases and the V segment lost 3 bases, leaving 7 bases of the junction unmatched. In germline, CDR1 is LNHNV, CDR2 YYDKDF (reference sequence). The CDR3 runs 15 residues. The CDR3: CATSSSRGLGTEAFF. CDR3 nucleotide sequence: TGTGCCACCAGCAGCTCCAGGGGGCTGGGCACTGAAGCTTTCTTT. Together with reference TRBV15 and TRBJ1-1, the CDR3 gives the full variable domain: DAMVIQNPRYQVTQFGKPVTLSCSQTLNHNVMYWYQQKSSQAPKLLFHYYDKDFNNEADTPDNFQSRRPNTSFCFLDIRSPGLGDTAMYLCATSSSRGLGTEAFFGQGTRLTVV.

The J gene is TRBJ2-1, the V gene TRBV29-1, with 10 bases lining up with TRBD1. Germline values: CDR1 SQVTM, CDR2 ANQGSEA. This CDR3 has 14 amino acids. J lost 5 bases, V lost 6 bases, and 7 bases had no gene match. In DNA, the CDR3 is TGCAGCGTGGACGGGACAGGGGTGAACAATGAGCAGTTCTTC. It translates to CSVDGTGVNNEQFF.

V gene TRBV12-5 combines with J gene TRBJ2-1; 8 bases are a match to TRBD1. V lost 5 bases, J lost 4 bases, and 10 bases stayed unmatched. CDR1 and CDR2 (germline): LGHNT, FRNRAP. The CDR3 is 16 residues long. The CDR3, as DNA: TGTGCTAGTGGTCCCCCTTCAGGGGGCACTTACAATGAGCAGTTCTTC. Translated, it gives CASGPPSGGTYNEQFF.

The chain joins TRBV11-3 to TRBJ2-7; the D gene is possibly TRBD2 (6 bases). Per germline, CDR1 SGHNT and CDR2 YENEEA. V dropped 3 bases and J dropped 4 bases, with 16 bases sitting between them. This CDR3 region has 15 residues. The CDR3 sequence: CASSFGGGSGYEQYF. CDR3 nucleotides: TGTGCCAGCAGCTTTGGTGGAGGGAGTGGGTACGAGCAGTACTTC.

The chain recombines TRBV25-1 with TRBJ2-5; D tentatively reads TRBD1 or TRBD2 (5 bases each). In germline, CDR1 is MGHDK, CDR2 SYGVNS. Trimming removed 6 bases from V and 3 bases from J, with 17 bases in between. There are 15 residues in the CDR3. In nucleotides, the CDR3 is TGTGCCAGCAGCATATCCGGGACGGCCAAAGAGACCCAGTACTTC. Its translation: CASSISGTAKETQYF.

This chain uses TRBV4-3 with TRBJ2-5, with D maybe TRBD1 (5 bases). This CDR3 is 13 amino acids long. The germline V gene encodes CDR1 LGHNA and CDR2 YSLEER. Deletions cut 1 base from V and 4 bases from J, with 7 bases between. In DNA form, the CDR3 reads TGCGCCAGCAGCCAAGGAAGGGGAGAGACCCAGTACTTC. Translating gives CASSQGRGETQYF.

The chain couples TRBV5-1 to TRBJ1-1; 12 positions match TRBD1. In germline, CDR1 is SGHRS, CDR2 YFSETQ. This CDR3 region has 17 residues. V gave up 4 bases and J gave up 5 bases; unmatched junction bases: 12. This chain's CDR3 is CASSPSPGQGARTEAFF. In DNA form, the CDR3 reads TGCGCCAGCAGCCCCTCCCCGGGACAGGGGGCGCGAACTGAAGCTTTCTTT.

The chain is built from TRBV29-1 and TRBJ2-1; TRBD2 might be the D (5 bases). Germline CDR1 reads SQVTM; CDR2 reads ANQGSEA. The CDR3 totals 12 residues. The V and J ends lost 3 bases and 5 bases respectively, with 8 bases between them. The CDR3: CSVDRGDNEQFF. The CDR3 DNA sequence: TGCAGCGTTGACCGGGGTGACAATGAGCAGTTCTTC.

This clone was counted once. The CDR3 region is CSASPQRPGGDQPQHF. CDR3 nucleotide sequence: TGCAGTGCTAGTCCCCAGAGACCGGGGGGGGATCAGCCCCAGCATTTT. This rearrangement joins TRBV20-1 to TRBJ1-5, with D possibly TRBD1 on 5 matching bases. Trimming removed 3 bases from V and 5 bases from J, with 20 bases in between. The CDR3 runs 16 residues. From germline, CDR1 is DFQATT and CDR2 SNEGSKA (reference sequence).

There are a few counts of this clone. V usage is TRBV5-1 and J usage is TRBJ2-5; 10 bases match TRBD1. The CDR3 runs to 14 residues. The junction had 2 bases not matched to a gene; V was cut back by 4 bases and J by 2 bases. Germline values: CDR1 SGHRS, CDR2 YFSETQ. Here the CDR3 reads CASSQDRGQETQYF. The CDR3 DNA sequence: TGCGCCAGCAGCCAGGACAGGGGGCAAGAGACCCAGTACTTC.

This clone was detected once. The J gene is TRBJ2-7, the V gene TRBV4-2, with 8 bases lining up with TRBD1. The CDR3 runs 16 residues. Germline trimming cut 1 base from V and 1 base from J; bases unmatched to any gene: 6. Germline values: CDR1 LGHNA, CDR2 YNFKEQ. Here the CDR3 DNA reads TGTGCCAGCAGCCAAGTTGGAACAGGGGGGTCCTACGAGCAGTACTTC. It encodes CASSQVGTGGSYEQYF.

The chain carries TRBV28 and TRBJ2-5; D is possibly TRBD1 or TRBD2 (5 bases each). CDR3 size: 14 residues. Per germline, CDR1 MDHEN and CDR2 SYDVKM. V dropped 8 bases and J dropped 2 bases, with 15 bases sitting between them. The CDR3 DNA reads TGTGCCAGCTTCCAACGGGGCGGGCAAGAGACCCAGTACTTC. Translation gives CASFQRGGQETQYF.

The rearrangement joins TRBV27 to TRBJ2-1; 7 bases agree with TRBD1. The V gene's germline CDR1 is MNHEY and CDR2 SMNVEV (reference sequence). The CDR3 has 13 residues. V trimming: 11 bases; J trimming: 4 bases; junction bases outside the gene matches: 8. CDR3 sequence: CAVRGTAYNEQFF. The CDR3 nucleotides are TGTGCCGTCCGTGGGACAGCTTACAATGAGCAGTTCTTC.

This clone was seen a single time. J is TRBJ2-1 and V is TRBV7-2, with 13 nucleotides matching TRBD2. Germline V lookup: CDR1 SGHTA, CDR2 FQGNSA. The CDR3 runs to 18 residues. Germline trimming cut 6 bases from V and 6 bases from J; bases unmatched to any gene: 14. This CDR3 reads CASRKPFPGTSGANEQFF. In DNA, the CDR3 is TGTGCCAGCAGAAAGCCCTTTCCCGGGACTAGCGGGGCCAATGAGCAGTTCTTC.

The rearrangement uses TRBV5-1 and TRBJ2-2; 7 bases are a match to TRBD1. Germline V CDR1 and CDR2: SGHRS, YFSETQ. With 6 bases clipped from V and 3 bases from J, the junction kept 8 bases outside the gene matches. The CDR3 consists of 15 residues. The CDR3: CASKWGQGDTGELFF. The CDR3 DNA reads as TGCGCCAGCAAGTGGGGGCAGGGGGACACCGGGGAGCTGTTTTTT.

This chain connects TRBV27 to TRBJ1-4; D remains ambiguous. CDR3 size: 14 residues. Germline V gives CDR1 MNHEY, CDR2 SMNVEV (reference sequence). V was trimmed by 5 bases and J by 3 bases, leaving 10 bases between them. CDR3 region: CASSIGWPNEKLFF. The CDR3 nucleotides are TGTGCCAGCAGTATAGGGTGGCCTAATGAAAAACTGTTTTTT.

The chain uses TRBV5-6 and TRBJ2-5; 7 bases match TRBD1. V lost 4 bases, J lost 5 bases, and 8 bases stayed unmatched. CDR1 is SGHDT, CDR2 YYEEEE, per germline. This CDR3 spans 14 amino acids. The CDR3 nucleotides are TGTGCCAGCAGCCCGGGGACAGTGGGTGAGACCCAGTACTTC. The encoded protein is CASSPGTVGETQYF.

This clone was seen a handful of times. This chain joins TRBV5-8 and TRBJ2-1; no reliable D call. The CDR3 extends over 14 amino acids. Between the trimmed V and J ends, which lost 0 bases and 8 bases, there was a span of 12 bases. Germline V lookup: CDR1 SGHTS, CDR2 YDEGEE. The CDR3 here is CASSLEPRVDEQFF. CDR3 bases: TGTGCCAGCAGCTTGGAGCCTAGAGTCGATGAGCAGTTCTTC.

This rearrangement joins TRBV5-1 to TRBJ2-5; 7 bases fit TRBD1. Trimming at V came to 4 bases and at J to 4 bases, leaving 16 bases not matched to a gene. The germline gives CDR1 SGHRS, CDR2 YFSETQ. The CDR3 runs to 17 residues. CDR3 amino acids: CASSLAPAGTAAETQYF. The CDR3 nucleotides are TGCGCCAGCAGCCTTGCTCCGGCCGGGACAGCAGCAGAGACCCAGTACTTC.

There are a few counts of this clone. This chain uses TRBV28 with TRBJ2-1; 11 bases line up with TRBD2. Per the germline V gene, CDR1 is MDHEN and CDR2 is SYDVKM. The CDR3 has 16 residues. The V gene end was trimmed by 4 bases and the J gene end by 4 bases; junction bases not matched to a gene: 6. For the CDR3, the DNA is TGTGCCAGCAGTTCCCTCCTAGCGGGGGGTTACAATGAGCAGTTCTTC. It codes for CASSSLLAGGYNEQFF.

To note about this clone: The same CDR3 arises from other DNA sequences in this sample as well. This sequence joins TRBV10-3 and TRBJ1-1; TRBD1 matches 10 bases. Germline V CDR1 and CDR2: ENHRY, SYGVKD. CDR3 length equals 14 residues. V lost 4 bases and J lost 1; bases outside the gene matches: 0. CDR3 region: CAISGTGGNTEAFF. Written as DNA, the CDR3 is TGTGCCATCAGTGGGACAGGGGGGAACACTGAAGCTTTCTTT.

The CDR3 loop is CATSVRAEETQYF. The CDR3 DNA reads TGTGCCACCTCCGTCCGGGCGGAAGAGACCCAGTACTTC. The chain recombines TRBV11-2 with TRBJ2-5; D is undetermined. The germline V gene has CDR1 SGHAT and CDR2 FQNNGV. Trimming removed 10 bases from V and 3 bases from J, with 15 bases in between. The CDR3 is 13 residues long.

The chain links TRBV5-1 to TRBJ2-7; TRBD2 is a possible D gene (6 bases). V gave up 1 base and J gave up 3 bases, with 8 bases separating them. Germline V gene lookup returns CDR1 SGHRS and CDR2 YFSETQ. The CDR3 consists of 13 residues. This chain's CDR3 is CASSLPGDYEQYF. The CDR3 DNA follows: TGCGCCAGCAGCTTGCCGGGGGACTACGAGCAGTACTTC. The whole variable domain, remainder taken from reference TRBV5-1 and TRBJ2-7, is KAGVTQTPRYLIKTRGQQVTLSCSPISGHRSVSWYQQTPGQGLQFLFEYFSETQRNKGNFPGRFSGRQFSNSRSEMNVSTLELGDSALYLCASSLPGDYEQYFGPGTRLTVT.

The CDR3 here is CASSSTGGRTEAFF. CDR3 bases: TGTGCCAGCAGCTCGACAGGGGGGAGGACTGAAGCTTTCTTT. V and J are TRBV7-2 and TRBJ1-1, with 9 bases aligning to TRBD1. The V gene's germline CDR1 is SGHTA and CDR2 FQGNSA. J gave up 5 bases and V 4 bases, and 5 bases lay outside the gene matches. This CDR3 has 14 amino acids. Looking up the rest from reference TRBV7-2 and TRBJ1-1 gives the full variable domain: GAGVSQSPSNKVTEKGKDVELRCDPISGHTALYWYRQSLGQGLEFLIYFQGNSAPDKSGLPSDRFSAERTGGSVSTLTIQRTQQEDSAVYLCASSSTGGRTEAFFGQGTRLTVV.

A word on this clone: Other DNA variants within this sample encode the same CDR3. The V and J genes are TRBV9 and TRBJ1-2; D uncertain. The V end lost 0 bases, the J end lost 0 bases, and 6 bases lay between the germline ends. Germline-derived CDR1 and CDR2 are SGDLS and YYNGEE. The CDR3 sequence is 14 residues long. Here the CDR3 reads CASSVGQTNYGYTF. The CDR3 DNA reads TGTGCCAGCAGCGTAGGCCAGACTAACTATGGCTACACCTTC.

The chain links TRBV11-2 to TRBJ2-1; 10 nucleotides match TRBD2. CDR3 size: 14 residues. The V gene's germline CDR1 is SGHAT and CDR2 FQNNGV. With V trimmed by 0 bases and J by 12 bases, 5 bases remained unmatched. The CDR3 DNA reads as TGTGCCAGCAGCTTAGAACCGGCTAGCGGGGGGCAGTTCTTC. Its protein is CASSLEPASGGQFF.

A single count supports this clone. The chain is built from TRBV19 and TRBJ1-2; TRBD1 is a possible D gene (5 bases). This CDR3 comprises 14 residues. Trimming left V 10 bases short and J 1 base short, with 16 bases between. CDR1 and CDR2 (germline): LNHDA, SQIVND (reference sequence). CDR3 loop: CATSMPQVNYGYTF. CDR3 nucleotide sequence: TGTGCCACCTCAATGCCACAGGTTAACTATGGCTACACCTTC.

This clone occurred once. The J gene is TRBJ1-2, the V gene TRBV6-5; D is possibly TRBD1 (6 bases). The germline gives CDR1 MNHEY, CDR2 SVGAGI. V was cut by 2 bases and J by 6 bases, with 13 bases left in between. The CDR3 covers 14 residues. CDR3 nucleotide sequence: TGTGCCAGCAGTTACAGGGGGGGGAGTGATGGCTACACCTTC. This encodes CASSYRGGSDGYTF.